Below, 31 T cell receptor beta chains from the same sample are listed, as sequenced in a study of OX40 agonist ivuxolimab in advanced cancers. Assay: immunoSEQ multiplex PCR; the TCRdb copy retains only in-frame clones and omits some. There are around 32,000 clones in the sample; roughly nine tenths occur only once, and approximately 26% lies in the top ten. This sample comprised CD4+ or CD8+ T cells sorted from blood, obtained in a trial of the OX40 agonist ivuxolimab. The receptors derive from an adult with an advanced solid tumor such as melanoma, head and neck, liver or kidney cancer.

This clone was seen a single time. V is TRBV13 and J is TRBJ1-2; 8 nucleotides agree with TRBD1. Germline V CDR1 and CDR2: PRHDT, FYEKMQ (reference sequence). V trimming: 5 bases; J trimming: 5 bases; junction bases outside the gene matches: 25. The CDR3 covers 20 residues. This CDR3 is CASSLTILGAGGALGYGYTF. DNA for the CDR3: TGTGCCAGCAGCCTCACGATCTTAGGGGCAGGGGGCGCCTTGGGGTATGGCTACACCTTC. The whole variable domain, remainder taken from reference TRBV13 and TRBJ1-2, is AAGVIQSPRHLIKEKRETATLKCYPIPRHDTVYWYQQGPGQDPQFLISFYEKMQSDKGSIPDRFSAQQFSDYHSELNMSSLELGDSALYFCASSLTILGAGGALGYGYTFGSGTRLTVV.

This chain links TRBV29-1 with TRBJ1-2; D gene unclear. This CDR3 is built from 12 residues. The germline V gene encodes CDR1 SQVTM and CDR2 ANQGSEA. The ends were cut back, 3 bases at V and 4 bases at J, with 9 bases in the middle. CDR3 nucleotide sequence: TGCAGCGTTGATGAAGAGGTCTATGGCTACACCTTC. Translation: CSVDEEVYGYTF. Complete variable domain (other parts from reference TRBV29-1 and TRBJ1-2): SAVISQKPSRDICQRGTSLTIQCQVDSQVTMMFWYRQQPGQSLTLIATANQGSEATYESGFVIDKFPISRPNLTFSTLTVSNMSPEDSSIYLCSVDEEVYGYTFGSGTRLTVV.

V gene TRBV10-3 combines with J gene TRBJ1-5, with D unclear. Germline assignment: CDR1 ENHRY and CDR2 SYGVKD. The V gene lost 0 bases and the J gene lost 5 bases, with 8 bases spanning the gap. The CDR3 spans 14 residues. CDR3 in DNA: TGTGCCATCAGTGAGTCATACGGTGATCAGCCCCAGCATTTT. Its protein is CAISESYGDQPQHF.

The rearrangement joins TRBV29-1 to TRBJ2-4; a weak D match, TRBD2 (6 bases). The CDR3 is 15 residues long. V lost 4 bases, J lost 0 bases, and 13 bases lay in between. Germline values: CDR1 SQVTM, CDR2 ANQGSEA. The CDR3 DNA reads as TGCAGCGTTGTGGGGGGTCCTTTAGCCAAAAACATTCAGTACTTC. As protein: CSVVGGPLAKNIQYF.

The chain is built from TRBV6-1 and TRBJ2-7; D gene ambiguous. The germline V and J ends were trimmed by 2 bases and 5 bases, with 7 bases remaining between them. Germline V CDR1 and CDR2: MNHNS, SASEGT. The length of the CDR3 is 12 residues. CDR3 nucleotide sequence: TGTGCCAGCAGTGAATATGGTCACGAGCAGTACTTC. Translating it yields CASSEYGHEQYF.

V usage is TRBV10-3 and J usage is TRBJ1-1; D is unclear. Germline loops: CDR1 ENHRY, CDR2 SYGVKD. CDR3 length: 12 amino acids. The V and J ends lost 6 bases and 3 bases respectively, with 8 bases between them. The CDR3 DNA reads TGTGCCATCAGGGAGGCGGACACTGAAGCTTTCTTT. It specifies CAIREADTEAFF.

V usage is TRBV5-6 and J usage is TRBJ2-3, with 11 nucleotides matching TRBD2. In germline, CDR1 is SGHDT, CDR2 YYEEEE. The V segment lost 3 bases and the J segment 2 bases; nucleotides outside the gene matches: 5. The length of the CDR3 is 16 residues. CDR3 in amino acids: CASSSGTSGPTDTQYF. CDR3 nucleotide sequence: TGTGCCAGCAGCTCCGGGACTAGCGGCCCCACAGATACGCAGTATTTT.

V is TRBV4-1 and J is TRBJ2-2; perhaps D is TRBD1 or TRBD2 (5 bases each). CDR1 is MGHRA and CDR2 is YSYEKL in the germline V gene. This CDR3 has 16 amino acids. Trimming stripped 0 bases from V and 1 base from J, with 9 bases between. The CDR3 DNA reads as TGCGCCAGCAGCCAAGAATATGGGGGGAACACCGGGGAGCTGTTTTTT. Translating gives CASSQEYGGNTGELFF.

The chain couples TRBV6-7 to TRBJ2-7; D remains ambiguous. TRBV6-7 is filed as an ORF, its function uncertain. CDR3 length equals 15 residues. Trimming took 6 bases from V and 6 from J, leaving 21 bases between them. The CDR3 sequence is CASSYRPGIKGEQYF. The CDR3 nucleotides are TGTGCCAGCAGCTACCGTCCGGGCATTAAGGGCGAGCAGTACTTC.

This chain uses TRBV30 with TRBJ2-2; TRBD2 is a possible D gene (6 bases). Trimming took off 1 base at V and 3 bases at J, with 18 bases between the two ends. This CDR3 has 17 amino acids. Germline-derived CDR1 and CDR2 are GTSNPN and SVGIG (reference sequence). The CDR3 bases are TGTGCCTGGAGTGCCAAAACGTCGGGGGTCTACACCGGGGAGCTGTTTTTT. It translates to CAWSAKTSGVYTGELFF.

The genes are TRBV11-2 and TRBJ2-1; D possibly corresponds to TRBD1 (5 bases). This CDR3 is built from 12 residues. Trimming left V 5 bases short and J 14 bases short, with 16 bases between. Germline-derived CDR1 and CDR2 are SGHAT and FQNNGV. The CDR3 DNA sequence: TGTGCCAGCAGCAGATGGACAACCAAGAAGTTCTTC. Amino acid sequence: CASSRWTTKKFF.

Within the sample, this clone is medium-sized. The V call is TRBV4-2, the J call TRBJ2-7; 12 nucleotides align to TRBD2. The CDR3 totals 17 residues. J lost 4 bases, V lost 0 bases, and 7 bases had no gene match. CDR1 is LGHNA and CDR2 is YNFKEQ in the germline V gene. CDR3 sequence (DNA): TGTGCCAGCAGCCAAGAAGAGTCTAGCGGGGGGGCATACGAGCAGTACTTC. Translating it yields CASSQEESSGGAYEQYF.

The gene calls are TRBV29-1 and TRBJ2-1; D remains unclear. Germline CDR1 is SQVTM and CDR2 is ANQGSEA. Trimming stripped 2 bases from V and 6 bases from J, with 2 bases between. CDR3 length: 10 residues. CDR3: CSVESNEQFF. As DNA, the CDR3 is TGCAGCGTTGAAAGCAATGAGCAGTTCTTC.

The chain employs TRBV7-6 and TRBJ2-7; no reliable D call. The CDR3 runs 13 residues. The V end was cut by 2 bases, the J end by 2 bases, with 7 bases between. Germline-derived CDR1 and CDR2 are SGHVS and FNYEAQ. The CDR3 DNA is TGTGCCAGCAGCTTATCCGGGCCCTACGAGCAGTACTTC. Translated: CASSLSGPYEQYF.

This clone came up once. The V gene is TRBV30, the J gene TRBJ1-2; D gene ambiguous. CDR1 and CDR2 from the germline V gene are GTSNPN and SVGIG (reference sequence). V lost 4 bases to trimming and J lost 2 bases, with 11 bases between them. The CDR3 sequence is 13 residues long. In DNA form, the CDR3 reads TGTGCCTGGAAACAGCCACTGAACTATGGCTACACCTTC. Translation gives CAWKQPLNYGYTF. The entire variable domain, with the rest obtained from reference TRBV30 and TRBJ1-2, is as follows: SQTIHQWPATLVQPVGSPLSLECTVEGTSNPNLYWYRQAAGRGLQLLFYSVGIGQISSEVPQNLSASRPQDRQFILSSKKLLLSDSGFYLCAWKQPLNYGYTFGSGTRLTVV.

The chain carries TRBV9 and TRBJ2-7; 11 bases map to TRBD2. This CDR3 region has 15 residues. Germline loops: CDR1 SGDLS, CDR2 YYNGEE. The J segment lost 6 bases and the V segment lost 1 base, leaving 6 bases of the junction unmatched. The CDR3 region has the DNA TGTGCCAGCAGCGTATCCGGGACTAGCGGTAGCGAGCAGTACTTC. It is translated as CASSVSGTSGSEQYF.

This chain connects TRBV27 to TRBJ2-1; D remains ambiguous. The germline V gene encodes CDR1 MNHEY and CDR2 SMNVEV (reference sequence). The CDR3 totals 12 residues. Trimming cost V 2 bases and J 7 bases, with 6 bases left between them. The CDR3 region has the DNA TGTGCCAGCAGTTTAGGGCCAAATGAGCAGTTCTTC. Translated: CASSLGPNEQFF.

CDR3 residues: CASIYRGVDTQYF. The CDR3, as DNA: TGTGCCAGCATCTACAGGGGGGTGGATACGCAGTATTTT. The chain uses TRBV5-6 and TRBJ2-3, with TRBD1 matching over 8 bases. V lost 6 bases to trimming and J lost 6 bases; unmatched junction nucleotides: 6. The CDR3 sequence is 13 residues long. In germline, CDR1 is SGHDT, CDR2 YYEEEE.

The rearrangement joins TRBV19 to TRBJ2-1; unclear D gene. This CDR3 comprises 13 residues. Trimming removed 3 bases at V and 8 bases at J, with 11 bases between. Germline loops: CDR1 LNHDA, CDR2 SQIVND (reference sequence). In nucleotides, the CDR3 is TGTGCCAGTAGTATGTCAGGTCGGGATGAGCAGTTCTTC. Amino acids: CASSMSGRDEQFF.

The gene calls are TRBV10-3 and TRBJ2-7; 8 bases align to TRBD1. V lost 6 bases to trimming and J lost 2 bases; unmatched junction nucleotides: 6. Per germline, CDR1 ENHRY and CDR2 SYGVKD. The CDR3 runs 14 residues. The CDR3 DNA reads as TGTGCCATCAGCCTTCCGGACAGGGCCTACGAGCAGTACTTC. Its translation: CAISLPDRAYEQYF.

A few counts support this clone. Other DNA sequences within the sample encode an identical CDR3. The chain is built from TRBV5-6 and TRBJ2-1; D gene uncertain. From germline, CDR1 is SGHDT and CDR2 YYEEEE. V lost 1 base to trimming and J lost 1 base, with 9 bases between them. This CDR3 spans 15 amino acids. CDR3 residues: CASSLSQTSYNEQFF. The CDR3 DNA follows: TGTGCCAGCAGCTTGTCGCAAACTTCCTACAATGAGCAGTTCTTC.

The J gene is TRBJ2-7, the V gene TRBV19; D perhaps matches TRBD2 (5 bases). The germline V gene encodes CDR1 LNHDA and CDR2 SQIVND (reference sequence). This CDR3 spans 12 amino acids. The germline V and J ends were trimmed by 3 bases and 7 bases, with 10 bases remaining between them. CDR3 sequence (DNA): TGTGCCAGTAGTATCGGGTCGGGGGAGCAGTACTTC. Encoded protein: CASSIGSGEQYF.

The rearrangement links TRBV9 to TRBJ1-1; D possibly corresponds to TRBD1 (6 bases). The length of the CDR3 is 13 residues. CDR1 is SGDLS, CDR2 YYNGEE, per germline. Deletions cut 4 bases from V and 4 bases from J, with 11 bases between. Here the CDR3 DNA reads TGTGCCAGCAGCCCAGGGGCGGGCACTGAAGCTTTCTTT. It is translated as CASSPGAGTEAFF.

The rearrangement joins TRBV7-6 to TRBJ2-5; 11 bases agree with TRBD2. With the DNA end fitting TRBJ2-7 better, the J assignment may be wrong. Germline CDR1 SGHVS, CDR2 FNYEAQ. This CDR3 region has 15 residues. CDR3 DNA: TGTGCCAGCAGCTCCATAGCGGGAGGGTCCTACGAGCAGTACTTC. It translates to CASSSIAGGSYEQYF.

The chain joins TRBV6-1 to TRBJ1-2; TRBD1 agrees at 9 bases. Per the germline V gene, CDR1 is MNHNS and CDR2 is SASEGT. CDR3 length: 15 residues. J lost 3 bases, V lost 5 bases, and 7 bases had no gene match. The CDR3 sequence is CASSQDRGFYYGYTF. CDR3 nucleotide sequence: TGTGCCAGCAGTCAGGACAGGGGATTTTACTATGGCTACACCTTC.

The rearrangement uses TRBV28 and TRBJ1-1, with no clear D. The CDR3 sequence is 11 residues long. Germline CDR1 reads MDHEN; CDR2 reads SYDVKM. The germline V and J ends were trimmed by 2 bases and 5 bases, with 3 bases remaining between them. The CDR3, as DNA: TGTGCCAGCAGTTTAGGGACTGAAGCTTTCTTT. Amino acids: CASSLGTEAFF.

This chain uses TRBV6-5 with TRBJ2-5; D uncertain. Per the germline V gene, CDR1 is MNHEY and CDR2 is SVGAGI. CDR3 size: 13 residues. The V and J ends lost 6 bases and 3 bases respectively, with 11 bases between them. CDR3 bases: TGTGCCAGCAGATCACAGAGAAAAGAGACCCAGTACTTC. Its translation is CASRSQRKETQYF.

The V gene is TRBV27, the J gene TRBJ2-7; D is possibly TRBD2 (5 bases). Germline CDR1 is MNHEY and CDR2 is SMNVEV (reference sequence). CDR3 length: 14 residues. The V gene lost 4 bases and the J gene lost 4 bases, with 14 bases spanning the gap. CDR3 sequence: CASSYIATGYEQYF. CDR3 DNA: TGTGCCAGCAGTTACATAGCCACGGGATACGAGCAGTACTTC.

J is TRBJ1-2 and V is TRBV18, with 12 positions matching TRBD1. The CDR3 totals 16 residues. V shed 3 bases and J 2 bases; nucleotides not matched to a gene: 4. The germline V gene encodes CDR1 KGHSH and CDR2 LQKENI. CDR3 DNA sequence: TGTGCCAGCTCACCCGGGACAGGGGGCCGGAACTATGGCTACACCTTC. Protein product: CASSPGTGGRNYGYTF. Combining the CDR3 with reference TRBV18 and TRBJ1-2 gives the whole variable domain NAGVMQNPRHLVRRRGQEARLRCSPMKGHSHVYWYRQLPEEGLKFMVYLQKENIIDESGMPKERFSAEFPKEGPSILRIQQVVRGDSAAYFCASSPGTGGRNYGYTFGSGTRLTVV.

In DNA, the CDR3 is TGTGCCAGCAGCTTAATGGCTAGCGGGCTTAGCACAGATACGCAGTATTTT. Residues: CASSLMASGLSTDTQYF. The chain combines TRBV7-3 with TRBJ2-3; TRBD2 matches at 8 bases. J was trimmed by 0 bases and V by 1 base; bases with no gene match: 6. The CDR3 covers 17 residues. In germline, CDR1 is SGHTA, CDR2 FQGTGA.

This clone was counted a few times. The CDR3 protein is CASSGIRAGSVDEQYF. In DNA, the CDR3 is TGTGCCAGTAGTGGAATCCGGGCCGGGTCGGTCGACGAGCAGTACTTC. The chain employs TRBV27 and TRBJ2-7; D unclear. The CDR3 is 16 amino acids. Trimming cost V 9 bases and J 5 bases, with 26 bases left between them. Germline V gene data show CDR1 as MNHEY and CDR2 as SMNVEV (reference sequence).